This T cell receptor (beta chain) emerged from a study of blood T cell repertoires in COVID-19. Across the whole study: In each case, the material was cDNA or gDNA derived from T cells, B-cell-depleted T cells, or PBMCs.

The V gene's germline CDR1 is SGDLS and CDR2 YYNGEE. The length of the CDR3 is 15 residues. V lost 0 bases to trimming and J lost 4 bases; unmatched junction nucleotides: 2. Clones were sequenced by immunoSEQ multiplex PCR, and TCRdb holds only the in-frame ones, with some missing. In the table there are 150,000 to 200,000 clones, around 83% of which are singletons. This sequence originates from a man younger than 35 with acute or convalescent COVID-19. The chain couples TRBV9 to TRBJ1-2; 11 nucleotides match TRBD1. Sequencing was carried out using peripheral blood. In nucleotides, the CDR3 is TGTGCCAGCAGCGTAGGGACAGGGGGCACCTATGGCTACACCTTC. It is translated as CASSVGTGGTYGYTF.